Reported below is one TCR beta chain. A much larger clone sits a single nucleotide away, making a read error possible. The record originates from a study of blood T cells in healthy people across ages. This CDR3 comprises 13 residues. Germline V gives CDR1 SQVTM, CDR2 ANQGSEA. Combining a sample-barcoded 5' primer with a J-beta primer mix, a second PCR ran for about 7 to 11 cycles. Each cDNA molecule was tagged by a template-switch adaptor that had 12 random nucleotides. TCRdb independently ran MiXCR on the 5' RACE reads; one entry per CDR3 protein. The data show roughly 800,000 distinct CDR3 sequences, roughly 64% seen once.

This sequence was found in a man aged 30-40 years in good health. The gene calls are TRBV29-1 and TRBJ2-1; 8 nucleotides line up with TRBD2. Sample: blood. The CDR3 DNA follows: TGCAGTACAGCGGGAGCCTATGGGGGTAAGCAGTTCTTC. Translating gives CSTAGAYGGKQFF.